This T cell receptor (beta chain) emerged from a study of cytomegalovirus exposure and HLA in healthy donors. Study-wide context: In terms of ancestry, the Caucasian-associated cluster contained roughly 80% of the approximately 380 genotyped donors.

Regarding this clone: Its antigen is not known.

PCR used 60 Vbeta primers and 13 Jbeta primers. Data came from immunoSEQ multiplex PCR; TCRdb stores just in-frame clones and leaves some out. The sample contains some 140,000 clones, about 85% of which appear only once. This CDR3 region has 15 residues. V dropped 5 bases and J dropped 8 bases, with 20 bases sitting between them. The V gene's germline CDR1 is SGHTA and CDR2 FQGNSA. General study findings and limits: Rates of TCR association differed by HLA locus in a later analysis, with DRB1 highest and HLA-C lowest.

The sequencing input was PBMCs. This sequence was found in a female donor in good health and CMV-seronegative. This chain links TRBV7-2 with TRBJ2-3; TRBD2 might be the D (6 bases). The chain's CDR3 is CASSKRFPAEGTQYF. The CDR3 bases are TGTGCCAGCAGCAAAAGATTTCCGGCGGAGGGTACGCAGTATTTT.